This T cell receptor beta chain came from a study of T cells in tumors after PD-1 blockade. Across the study: Excluded were patients with checkpoint blockade, immunosuppressants, or radiotherapy or other anti-cancer therapy within 4 weeks. Either cemiplimab 350 mg every 2 weeks or pembrolizumab 200 mg every 3 weeks was given. Peripheral blood samples averaged around 33,000 unique clonotypes and about 110,000 templates.

Template: tumor biopsy or peripheral blood genomic DNA, roughly 616-6,500 ng per sample. Assay: immunoSEQ multiplex PCR; the TCRdb copy retains only in-frame clones and omits some. The table lists around 60,000 clones, around 80% of them singletons. This receptor was taken from a human donor with basal cell carcinoma. Here the sequenced sample was PBMCs, taken before anti-PD-1 treatment.

CDR3 sequence reads: CASSEGEVYGYTF. In nucleotides, the CDR3 is TGTGCCAGCAGTGAAGGAGAAGTCTATGGCTACACCTTC. The rearrangement links TRBV12-3 or TRBV12-4 to TRBJ1-2; D uncertain. V lost 5 bases and J 4 bases, leaving 11 bases between the germline ends. The CDR3 consists of 13 residues.